These 10 T cell receptor beta chains came from one sample sequenced in a study of T cells after yellow fever vaccination. One entry per CDR3 protein results from TCRdb running MiXCR on the 5' RACE reads. The sample has about 63,000 distinct CDR3 sequences, 6% to 7.5% seen once. Here the sequenced sample was CD8+ T cells sorted from PBMCs, taken 15 days after the yellow fever booster vaccination. The receptors come from a man aged 25 to 40 who received the YFV17D yellow fever vaccine.

This clonotype was observed many times. The rearrangement uses TRBV2 and TRBJ2-7; D remains ambiguous. V dropped 4 bases and J dropped 2 bases, with 6 bases sitting between them. The CDR3 has 12 residues. Germline V gives CDR1 SNHLY, CDR2 FYNNEI. In nucleotides, the CDR3 is TGTGCCAGCAGTGTGTGGGCCTACGAGCAGTACTTC. Encoded protein: CASSVWAYEQYF.

This clonotype has more than one count but fewer than ten. The chain employs TRBV5-1 and TRBJ1-3; 11 bases line up with TRBD1. Germline assignment: CDR1 SGHRS and CDR2 YFSETQ. J gave up 3 bases and V 4 bases, and 9 bases lay outside the gene matches. The CDR3 is made up of 17 amino acids. The CDR3 nucleotides read TGCGCCAGCAGCCCGAGTGGACAGGGGGCTATTGGAAACACCATATATTTT. This sequence encodes CASSPSGQGAIGNTIYF.

This clonotype was seen repeatedly, ten times or more. This chain uses TRBV7-9 with TRBJ2-7; no reliable D call. V shed 2 bases and J shed 7 bases, with 9 bases lying between them. Germline CDR1 is SEHNR and CDR2 is FQNEAQ (reference sequence). This CDR3 contains 12 residues. CDR3 region: CASSLSTGEQYF. CDR3 sequence (DNA): TGTGCCAGCAGCTTAAGTACCGGGGAGCAGTACTTC.

This clonotype appeared many times. The rearrangement links TRBV7-6 to TRBJ2-5, with D hard to call. V gave up 5 bases and J gave up 4 bases, with 17 bases separating them. Germline CDR1 and CDR2: SGHVS and FNYEAQ. CDR3 length: 15 residues. The CDR3 spells CASSPPTIFVETQYF. Written as DNA, the CDR3 is TGTGCCAGCAGCCCCCCCACTATCTTTGTAGAGACCCAGTACTTC.

The table lists this clonotype with many counts. The gene calls are TRBV29-1 and TRBJ2-1; the match to TRBD1 covers 11 bases. CDR1 and CDR2 (germline): SQVTM, ANQGSEA. This CDR3 comprises 14 residues. After removal of 7 bases from V and 6 bases from J, the junction contained 8 bases not matched to a gene. CDR3 DNA sequence: TGCAGCGGGCGTCCCGGGACAGGGGGCAATGAGCAGTTCTTC. Its translation is CSGRPGTGGNEQFF.

This clonotype was counted at least ten times. V and J are TRBV6-6 and TRBJ2-7, with D perhaps matching TRBD2 (6 bases). V was cut by 7 bases and J by 6 bases, with 13 bases left in between. Germline V CDR1 and CDR2: MNHNY, SVGAGI (reference sequence). The CDR3 totals 12 residues. The CDR3: CASKEGLGEQYF. The DNA of the CDR3 is TGTGCCAGCAAGGAGGGGTTGGGCGAGCAGTACTTC.

This clonotype was detected ten times or more. V gene TRBV7-8 combines with J gene TRBJ2-3, with D perhaps TRBD1 (5 bases). V lost 2 bases to trimming and J lost 6 bases, with 12 bases between them. This CDR3 has 14 amino acids. Germline loops: CDR1 SGHVS, CDR2 FQNEAQ. The CDR3 DNA follows: TGTGCCAGCAGCTTATTTTCAGGGCCGGATACGCAGTATTTT. Amino acid sequence: CASSLFSGPDTQYF. Based on the CDR3 plus reference TRBV7-8 and TRBJ2-3, the full variable domain is GAGVSQSPRYKVAKRGQDVALRCDPISGHVSLFWYQQALGQGPEFLTYFQNEAQLDKSGLPSDRFFAERPEGSVSTLKIQRTQQEDSAVYLCASSLFSGPDTQYFGPGTRLTVL.

This clonotype came up many times. The CDR3 here is CSARFLAGVDNEQFF. CDR3 coding DNA: TGCAGTGCTAGATTTCTAGCGGGAGTGGACAATGAGCAGTTCTTC. The rearrangement uses TRBV20-1 and TRBJ2-1; 10 bases are a match to TRBD2. The CDR3 extends over 15 amino acids. Germline loops: CDR1 DFQATT, CDR2 SNEGSKA (reference sequence). V lost 2 bases, J lost 5 bases, and 6 bases stayed unmatched.

The rearrangement links TRBV5-6 to TRBJ2-1; possible D gene TRBD2, 5 bases. The germline V gene encodes CDR1 SGHDT and CDR2 YYEEEE. The CDR3 consists of 15 residues. V dropped 0 bases and J dropped 3 bases, with 10 bases sitting between them. The CDR3 sequence: CASSLGRGFYNEQFF. In nucleotides, the CDR3 is TGTGCCAGCAGCTTGGGGCGCGGGTTCTACAATGAGCAGTTCTTC.

The gene calls are TRBV27 and TRBJ2-5, with 15 bases aligning to TRBD2. V shed 3 bases, J shed 1 base, and the junction held 12 bases outside the gene matches. CDR3 length: 20 amino acids. CDR1 is MNHEY and CDR2 is SMNVEV in the germline V gene (reference sequence). The CDR3 protein is CASSFASPGLAGGSQETQYF. CDR3 nucleotide sequence: TGTGCCAGCAGTTTTGCCTCCCCGGGACTAGCGGGAGGTTCCCAAGAGACCCAGTACTTC.